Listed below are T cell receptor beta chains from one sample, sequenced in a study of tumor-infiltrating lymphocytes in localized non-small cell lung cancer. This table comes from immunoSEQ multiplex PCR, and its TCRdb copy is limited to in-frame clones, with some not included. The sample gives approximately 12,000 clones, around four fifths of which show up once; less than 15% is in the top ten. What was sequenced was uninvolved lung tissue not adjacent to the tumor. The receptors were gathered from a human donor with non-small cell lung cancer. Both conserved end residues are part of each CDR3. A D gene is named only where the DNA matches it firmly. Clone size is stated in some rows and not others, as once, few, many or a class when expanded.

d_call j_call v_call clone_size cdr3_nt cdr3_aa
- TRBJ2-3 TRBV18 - TGTGCCAGCTCACCACCGTTGGGATCCGGCACAGATACGCAGTATTTT CASSPPLGSGTDTQYF
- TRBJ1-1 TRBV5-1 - TGCGCCAGCAGCTTGGAGGCCTACACTGAAGCTTTCTTT CASSLEAYTEAFF
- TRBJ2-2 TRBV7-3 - TGTGCCAGCAGCTTAACCCCCTCCTTCACCGGGGAGCTGTTTTTT CASSLTPSFTGELFF
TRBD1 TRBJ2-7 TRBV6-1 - TGTGCCAGCAGGAACACAGGGGGCATCTCCGAGCAGTACTTC CASRNTGGISEQYF
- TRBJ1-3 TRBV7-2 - TGTGCCAGCAGCTTACAATCCGTTGGAAACACCATATATTTT CASSLQSVGNTIYF
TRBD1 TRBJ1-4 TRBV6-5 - TGTGCCAGCAGTTGGACAGGGGGGGGACGTGAAAAACTGTTTTTT CASSWTGGGREKLFF
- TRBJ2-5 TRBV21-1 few TGTGCCAGCAGCAAAGGACAGGGGCCCCAAGAGACCCAGTACTTC CASSKGQGPQETQYF
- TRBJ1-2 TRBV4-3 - TGCGCCAGCAGCCAAGCTGAGAACAGGGATGGCTACACCTTC CASSQAENRDGYTF
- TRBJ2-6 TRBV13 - TGTGCCAGCAGCGGAATTTCTGTTGCCAACGTCCTGACTTTC CASSGISVANVLTF
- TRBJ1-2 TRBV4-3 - TGCGCCAGCAGCCCAGAGACCATTTCATCCTATGGCTACACCTTC CASSPETISSYGYTF
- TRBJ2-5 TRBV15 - TGTGCCACCAGCATATTCAGATCCTCGTACCAAGAGACCCAGTACTTC CATSIFRSSYQETQYF
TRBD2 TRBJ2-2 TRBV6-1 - TGTGCCAGCAGTGGAACTAGCGGGGGGCGGGCCGGGGAGCTGTTTTTT CASSGTSGGRAGELFF
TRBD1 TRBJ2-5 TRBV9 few TGTGCCAGCAGCGTATTGGACAGGGCCGGGCAAGAGACCCAGTACTTC CASSVLDRAGQETQYF
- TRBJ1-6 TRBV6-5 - TGTGCCAGCACCTCACGGTTAGGAGGCAATTCACCCCTCCACTTT CASTSRLGGNSPLHF
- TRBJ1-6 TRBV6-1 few TGTGCCAGCAGCGTTCAGGGACCCCTCCACTTT CASSVQGPLHF
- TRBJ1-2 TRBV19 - TGTGCCTGCAACAGGGTAGGAAACTATGGCTACACCTTC CACNRVGNYGYTF
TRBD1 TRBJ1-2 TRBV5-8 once TGTGCCAGCAGCTGGGTTGCGACAGGGATTAACTATGGCTACACCTTC CASSWVATGINYGYTF
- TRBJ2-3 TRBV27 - TGTGCTTCAAGGGAAGCGGGCACAGATACGCAGTATTTT CASREAGTDTQYF
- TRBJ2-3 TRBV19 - TGTGCCAGTAGTATCCGGACAGATACGCAGTATTTT CASSIRTDTQYF
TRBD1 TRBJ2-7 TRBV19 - TGTGCCAGTAGTGTGACAGGGGTAGGTGAGCAGTACTTC CASSVTGVGEQYF
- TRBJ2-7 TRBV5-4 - TGTGCCAGCAGCGCGGGCCTCGACGAGCAGTACTTC CASSAGLDEQYF
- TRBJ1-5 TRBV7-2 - TGTGCCAGCAGCTCCCAGGGCAATAGCAATCAGCCCCAGCATTTT CASSSQGNSNQPQHF
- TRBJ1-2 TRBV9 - TGTGCCAGCAGCGTAGGTGGCAGTAGTGGCTACACCTTC CASSVGGSSGYTF
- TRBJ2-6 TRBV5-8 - TGTGCCAGCAGCTTGGCCGTCACGACTGGGGCCAACGTCCTGACTTTC CASSLAVTTGANVLTF
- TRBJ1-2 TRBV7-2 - TGTGCCAGCAGCCGCTCAGGCGGAGCCTATGGCTACACCTTC CASSRSGGAYGYTF
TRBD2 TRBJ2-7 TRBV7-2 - TGTGCCAGCATTCGAGCGGGGGGCCCCTACGAGCAGTACTTC CASIRAGGPYEQYF
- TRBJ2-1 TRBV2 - TGTGCCAGCGATGGGGGGAATGAGCAGTTCTTC CASDGGNEQFF
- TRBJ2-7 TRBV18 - TGTGCCAGCTCACAGGACGAGGAGATCCACGAGCAGTACTTC CASSQDEEIHEQYF
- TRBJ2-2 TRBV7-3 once TGTGCCAGCAGCTTATTCGCGGGTCGTTTGGCCGGGGAGCTGTTTTTT CASSLFAGRLAGELFF
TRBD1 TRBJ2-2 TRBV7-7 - TGTGCCAGCAGCTCCGGGACAGTGGGAACCGGGGAGCTGTTTTTT CASSSGTVGTGELFF
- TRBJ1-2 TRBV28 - TGTGCCAGCAGTCCCCCCAGGGTTGGCCATGGCTACACCTTC CASSPPRVGHGYTF
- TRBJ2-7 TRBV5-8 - TGTGCCAGCAGCCCCGCTCGACGCAACGAGCAGTACTTC CASSPARRNEQYF
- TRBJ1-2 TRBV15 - TGTGCCACCAGCAGAGCCAAAACAGGGCCTGCGGGCTACACCTTC CATSRAKTGPAGYTF
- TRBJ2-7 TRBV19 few TGTGCCAGTAGCGTGCGGGGCAGGGGGGGCGACGAGCAGTACTTC CASSVRGRGGDEQYF
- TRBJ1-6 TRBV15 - TGTGCCACCAGCAGCTACGGGGTCTCACCCCTCCACTTT CATSSYGVSPLHF
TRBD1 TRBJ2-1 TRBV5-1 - TGCGCCAGCAGCTCCGGGACAGGGGGGAATGAGCAGTTCTTC CASSSGTGGNEQFF
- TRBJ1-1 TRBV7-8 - TGTGCCAGCGGCGCCGTGGTACAGAACACTGAAGCTTTCTTT CASGAVVQNTEAFF
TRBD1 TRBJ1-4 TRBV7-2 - TGTGCCAGCAGCCGAAACAGGGGGCAAAATGAAAAACTGTTTTTT CASSRNRGQNEKLFF
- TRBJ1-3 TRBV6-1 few TGTGCCAGCAGCGACGGGGGTGTCAGCACCATATATTTT CASSDGGVSTIYF
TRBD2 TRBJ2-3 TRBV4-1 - TGCGCCAGCAGCCAAGATCGTAGCGGGGGGCCCACAGATACGCAGTATTTT CASSQDRSGGPTDTQYF
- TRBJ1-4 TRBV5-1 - TGCGCCAGCAGCTTAGGGAGGCCTGCAACTAATGAAAAACTGTTTTTT CASSLGRPATNEKLFF
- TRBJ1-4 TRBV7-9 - TGTGCCAGCAGCACGTCTCTCTATTCACAGGCGTGGGAAAAACTGTTTTTT CASSTSLYSQAWEKLFF
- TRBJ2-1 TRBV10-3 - TGTGCCATCAGTACCGCCGGCAATGAGCAGTTCTTC CAISTAGNEQFF
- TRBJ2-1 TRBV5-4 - TGTGCCAGCAGCTTGGAGTACAGGGCCCCCAATGAGCAGTTCTTC CASSLEYRAPNEQFF
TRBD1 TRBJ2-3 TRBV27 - TGTGCCAGCAGTTACCTGGGGCAGGGGGACACAGATACGCAGTATTTT CASSYLGQGDTDTQYF
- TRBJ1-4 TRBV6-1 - TGTGCCAGCAGTATCACCCCAGGAGATGAAAAACTGTTTTTT CASSITPGDEKLFF
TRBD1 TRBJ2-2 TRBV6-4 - TGTGCCAGCAGTGACTGGTCAGGGGGACCGGCCGGGGAGCTGTTTTTT CASSDWSGGPAGELFF
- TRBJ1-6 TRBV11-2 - TGTGCCAGCAGCCCCACCCTTACAGGGAACCTCCACTTT CASSPTLTGNLHF
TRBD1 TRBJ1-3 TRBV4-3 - TGCGCCAGCAGCCAGGGTGTCAGGGGGAGCTCTGGAAACACCATATATTTT CASSQGVRGSSGNTIYF
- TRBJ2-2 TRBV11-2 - TGTGCCAGCAGCTTAGATAAAGAGGGCGGGGAGCTGTTTTTT CASSLDKEGGELFF
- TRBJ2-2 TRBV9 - TGTGCCAGCAGGGTTGGGGACACCGGGGAGCTGTTTTTT CASRVGDTGELFF
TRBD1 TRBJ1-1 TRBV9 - TGTGCCAGCAGCTTCGGGACAGGCAGGGTGGTCTCTGAAGCTTTCTTT CASSFGTGRVVSEAFF
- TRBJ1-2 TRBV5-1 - TGCGCCAGCAGCCAAGATCAGACAAGCTACACCTTC CASSQDQTSYTF
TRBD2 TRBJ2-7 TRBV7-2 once TGTGCCAGCAGCCCAGGGTTGGCGGGGGGCGAGCAGTACTTC CASSPGLAGGEQYF
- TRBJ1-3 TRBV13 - TGTGCCAGCAGCTACAGGGTTTCTGGAAACACCATATATTTT CASSYRVSGNTIYF
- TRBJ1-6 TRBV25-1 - TGTGCCAGCAGTGAATCCCCGGGAGGGGGTTCACCCCTCCACTTT CASSESPGGGSPLHF
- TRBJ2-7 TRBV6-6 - TGTGCCAGCAGTTGGGACCGACGCGAGCAGTACTTC CASSWDRREQYF
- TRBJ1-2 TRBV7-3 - TGTGCCAGCAGCTTAAGGGGCCAAGGCGGCTACACCTTC CASSLRGQGGYTF
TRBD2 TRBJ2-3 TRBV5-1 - TGCGCCAGTTCCGAGCGGGGGCAAAGCACAGATACGCAGTATTTT CASSERGQSTDTQYF